Presented here are 15 T cell receptor beta chains from one specimen sequenced in a study of response to subunit inactivated influenza vaccine. Using its own MiXCR run on the RT-PCR reads, TCRdb lists one record per CDR3 protein. The sample gives fewer than 700,000 distinct CDR3 sequences, 10% to 15% of which show up once; about an eighth is in the top ten. Sequences were derived from PBMCs from blood, sampled 45 days after vaccination. The receptors come from a man aged 45-65 years who received an inactivated influenza vaccine.

This clonotype was seen at least ten times. V and J are TRBV28 and TRBJ1-5; D is unclear. The CDR3 consists of 14 residues. Between the trimmed V and J ends, which lost 3 bases and 4 bases, there was a span of 10 bases. Germline-derived CDR1 and CDR2 are MDHEN and SYDVKM. The CDR3 DNA sequence: TGTGCCAGCAGTTTTCCCCAGGTTAATCAGCCCCAGCATTTT. It specifies CASSFPQVNQPQHF.

This rearrangement joins TRBV5-6 to TRBJ2-1; possibly TRBD1 or TRBD2 for D (5 bases each). Trimming left V 3 bases short and J 3 bases short, with 13 bases between. Per germline, CDR1 SGHDT and CDR2 YYEEEE. The length of the CDR3 is 15 residues. CDR3 nucleotides: TGTGCCAGCAGCTCGGTGATGGGGGTCTACAATGAGCAGTTCTTC. It translates to CASSSVMGVYNEQFF. The full variable domain, its missing parts supplied by reference TRBV5-6 and TRBJ2-1, is DAGVTQSPTHLIKTRGQQVTLRCSPKSGHDTVSWYQQALGQGPQFIFQYYEEEERQRGNFPDRFSGHQFPNYSSELNVNALLLGDSALYLCASSSVMGVYNEQFFGPGTRLTVL.

This clonotype has a handful of counts. The rearrangement uses TRBV20-1 and TRBJ2-3; 10 nucleotides line up with TRBD2. This CDR3 is built from 16 residues. J gave up 5 bases and V 0 bases, and 8 bases lay outside the gene matches. The germline V gene encodes CDR1 DFQATT and CDR2 SNEGSKA (reference sequence). The CDR3 nucleotides read TGCAGTGCTAGAGACCTAGCGGGAGCAGGTCGAGATACGCAGTATTTT. It encodes CSARDLAGAGRDTQYF.

The chain is built from TRBV7-2 and TRBJ2-1, with TRBD2 as a possible D gene (7 bases). V lost 5 bases, J lost 12 bases, and 17 bases lay in between. CDR3 length: 13 residues. The germline gives CDR1 SGHTA, CDR2 FQGNSA. Written as DNA, the CDR3 is TGTGCCAGCAGCCTGGGGGGGGCCAAGTCGCAGTTCTTC. Translation gives CASSLGGAKSQFF.

The chain employs TRBV10-3 and TRBJ2-6, with TRBD1 matching 7 bases. J lost 2 bases, V lost 2 bases, and 6 bases had no gene match. The CDR3 has 17 residues. CDR1 ENHRY and CDR2 SYGVKD come from the germline V gene. The CDR3 DNA reads TGTGCCATCAGTGAGGACGGGACAGCGCCTGGGGCCAACGTCCTGACTTTC. Translation gives CAISEDGTAPGANVLTF.

In its sample, this clonotype was seen many times. The chain is built from TRBV5-1 and TRBJ2-7; D is perhaps TRBD1 (5 bases). CDR3 length: 15 residues. Germline CDR1 and CDR2: SGHRS and YFSETQ. Trimming stripped 0 bases from V and 4 bases from J, with 14 bases between. For the CDR3, the DNA is TGCGCCAGCAGCTTGGAAGACAGACCTTCTTACGAGCAGTACTTC. Protein: CASSLEDRPSYEQYF.

This clonotype was picked up a small number of times. The chain uses TRBV20-1 and TRBJ2-5; a weak D match, TRBD1 (6 bases). CDR1 DFQATT and CDR2 SNEGSKA come from the germline V gene (reference sequence). The CDR3 extends over 16 amino acids. The V gene lost 4 bases and the J gene lost 5 bases, with 23 bases spanning the gap. The CDR3: CSATKGLGALMETQYF. The CDR3 DNA sequence: TGCAGTGCTACCAAAGGCCTGGGGGCGCTAATGGAGACCCAGTACTTC.

CDR3 amino acids: CASSSKLGQGNQPQHF. In DNA form, the CDR3 reads TGTGCCAGCAGTTCCAAATTGGGACAGGGTAATCAGCCCCAGCATTTT. V is TRBV6-2 or TRBV6-3 and J is TRBJ1-5, with TRBD1 matching over 9 bases. Germline CDR1 MNHEY, CDR2 SVGEGT. After removal of 4 bases from V and 4 bases from J, the junction contained 8 bases not matched to a gene. CDR3 length: 16 residues.

The chain is built from TRBV24-1 and TRBJ2-2, with D possibly being TRBD1 (5 bases). Germline CDR1 is KGHDR and CDR2 is SFDVKD. The CDR3 contains 15 residues. V was clipped by 3 bases and J by 3 bases, with 10 bases between them. CDR3 DNA sequence: TGTGCCACCAGTGATGGCAGGGATCACACCGGGGAGCTGTTTTTT. Amino acid sequence: CATSDGRDHTGELFF.

The CDR3 here is CSARLGQETQYF. The DNA of the CDR3 is TGCAGTGCTAGACTAGGCCAAGAGACCCAGTACTTC. This rearrangement joins TRBV20-1 to TRBJ2-5; no definite D call. The CDR3 has 12 residues. Trimming took off 2 bases at V and 1 base at J, with 5 bases between the two ends. CDR1 and CDR2 from the germline V gene are DFQATT and SNEGSKA (reference sequence).

The chain is built from TRBV5-6 and TRBJ2-4, with unresolved D. The germline V and J ends were trimmed by 3 bases and 0 bases, with 7 bases remaining between them. Per germline, CDR1 SGHDT and CDR2 YYEEEE. This CDR3 is 14 amino acids long. DNA for the CDR3: TGTGCCAGCAGCTGGGTGGGAGCCAAAAACATTCAGTACTTC. Its protein product is CASSWVGAKNIQYF.

This clonotype was picked up a small number of times. Just one base apart from a much larger clone, this may be a read error. V and J are TRBV20-1 and TRBJ1-5; TRBD1 aligns across 8 bases. CDR3 size: 13 residues. J gave up 5 bases and V 4 bases, and 4 bases lay outside the gene matches. Germline-derived CDR1 and CDR2 are DFQATT and SNEGSKA (reference sequence). The CDR3 here is CSATGTGYQPQHF. Written as DNA, the CDR3 is TGCAGTGCTACCGGGACAGGCTATCAGCCCCAGCATTTT.

The V and J genes are TRBV7-2 and TRBJ2-5; D uncertain. The CDR3 is made up of 15 amino acids. The ends were cut back, 3 bases at V and 0 bases at J, with 11 bases in the middle. Germline V gene lookup returns CDR1 SGHTA and CDR2 FQGNSA. CDR3 nucleotide sequence: TGTGCCAGCAGCTTGAAACGGACGTACCAAGAGACCCAGTACTTC. Protein product: CASSLKRTYQETQYF.

This clonotype was counted only a few times. The CDR3 loop reads CASSVGGSTPTGELFF. Here the CDR3 DNA reads TGTGCCAGCAGCGTAGGTGGCTCCACACCCACCGGGGAGCTGTTTTTT. The rearrangement uses TRBV9 and TRBJ2-2; D unresolved. V was cut by 0 bases and J by 4 bases, with 13 bases left in between. The CDR3 has 16 residues. Germline CDR1 SGDLS, CDR2 YYNGEE.

The chain recombines TRBV27 with TRBJ2-7; 9 bases are a match to TRBD2. The CDR3 is 16 residues long. V lost 1 base to trimming and J lost 2 bases; unmatched junction nucleotides: 6. The germline V gene encodes CDR1 MNHEY and CDR2 SMNVEV (reference sequence). CDR3 protein: CASSLLGSGGPYEQYF. In DNA form, the CDR3 reads TGTGCCAGCAGTTTATTGGGTAGCGGGGGACCCTACGAGCAGTACTTC.